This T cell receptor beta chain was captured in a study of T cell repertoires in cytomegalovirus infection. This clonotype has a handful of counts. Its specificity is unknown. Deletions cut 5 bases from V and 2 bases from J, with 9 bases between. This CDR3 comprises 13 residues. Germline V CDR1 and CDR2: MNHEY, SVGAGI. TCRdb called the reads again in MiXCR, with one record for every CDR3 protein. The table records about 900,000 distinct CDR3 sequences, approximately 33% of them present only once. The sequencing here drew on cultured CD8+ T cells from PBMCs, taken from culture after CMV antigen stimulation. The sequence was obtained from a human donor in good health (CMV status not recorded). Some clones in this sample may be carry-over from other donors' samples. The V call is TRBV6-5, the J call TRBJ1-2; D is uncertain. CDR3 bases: TGTGCCAGCAGTCCCAACGAGAACTATGGCTACACCTTC. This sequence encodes CASSPNENYGYTF.